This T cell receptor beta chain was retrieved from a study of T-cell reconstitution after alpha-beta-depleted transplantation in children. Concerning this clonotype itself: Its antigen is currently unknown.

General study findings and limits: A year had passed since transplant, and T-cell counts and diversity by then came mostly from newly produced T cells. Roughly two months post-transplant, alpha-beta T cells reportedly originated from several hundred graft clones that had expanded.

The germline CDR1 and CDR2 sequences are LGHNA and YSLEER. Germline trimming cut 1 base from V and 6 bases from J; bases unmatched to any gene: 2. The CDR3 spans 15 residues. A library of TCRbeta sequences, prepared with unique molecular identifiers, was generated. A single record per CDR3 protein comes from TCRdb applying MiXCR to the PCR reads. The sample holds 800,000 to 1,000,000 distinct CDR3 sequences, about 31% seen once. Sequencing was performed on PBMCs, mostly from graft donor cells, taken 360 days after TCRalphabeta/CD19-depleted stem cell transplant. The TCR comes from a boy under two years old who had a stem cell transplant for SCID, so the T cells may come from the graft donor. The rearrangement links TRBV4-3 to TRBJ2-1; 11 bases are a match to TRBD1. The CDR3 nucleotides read TGCGCCAGCAGCCAAGGGACAGGGGGCGGCAATGAGCAGTTCTTC. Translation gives CASSQGTGGGNEQFF.